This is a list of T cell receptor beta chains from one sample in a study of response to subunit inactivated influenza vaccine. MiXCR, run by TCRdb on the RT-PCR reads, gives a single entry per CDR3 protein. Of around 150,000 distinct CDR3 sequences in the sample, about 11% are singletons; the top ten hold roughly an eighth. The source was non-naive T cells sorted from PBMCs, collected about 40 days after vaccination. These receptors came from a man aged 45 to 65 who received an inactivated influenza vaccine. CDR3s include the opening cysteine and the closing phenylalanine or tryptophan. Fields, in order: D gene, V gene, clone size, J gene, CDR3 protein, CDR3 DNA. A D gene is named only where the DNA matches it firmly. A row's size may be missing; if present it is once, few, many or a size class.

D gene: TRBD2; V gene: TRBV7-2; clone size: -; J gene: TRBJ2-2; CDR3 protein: CASSPRTSGSNTGELFF; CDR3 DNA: TGTGCCAGCAGCCCGAGGACTAGCGGATCGAACACCGGGGAGCTGTTTTTT
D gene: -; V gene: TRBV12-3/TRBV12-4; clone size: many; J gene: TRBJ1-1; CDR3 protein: CASTPRETNTEAFF; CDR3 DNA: TGTGCCAGCACCCCTCGGGAGACAAACACTGAAGCTTTCTTT
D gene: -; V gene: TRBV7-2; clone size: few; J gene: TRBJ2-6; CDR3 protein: CASSYYVRGSGANVLTF; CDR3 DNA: TGTGCCAGCAGCTATTATGTCAGGGGCTCTGGGGCCAACGTCCTGACTTTC
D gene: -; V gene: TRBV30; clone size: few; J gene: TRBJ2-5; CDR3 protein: CAWSAGLQETQYF; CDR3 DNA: TGTGCCTGGAGTGCCGGACTGCAAGAGACCCAGTACTTC
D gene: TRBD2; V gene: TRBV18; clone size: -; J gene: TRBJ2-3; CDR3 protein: CASSRLPSGGVSTDTQYF; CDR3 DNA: TGTGCCAGCTCACGATTGCCGAGCGGGGGGGTTAGCACAGATACGCAGTATTTT
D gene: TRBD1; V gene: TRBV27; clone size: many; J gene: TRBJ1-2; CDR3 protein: CASSLRGNYGYTF; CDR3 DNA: TGTGCCAGCAGCCTCAGGGGGAACTATGGCTACACCTTC
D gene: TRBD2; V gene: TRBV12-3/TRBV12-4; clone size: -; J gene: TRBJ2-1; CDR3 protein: CASSPPVRRGAYNEQFF; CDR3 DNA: TGTGCCAGCAGTCCCCCTGTGAGGCGGGGGGCTTACAATGAGCAGTTCTTC
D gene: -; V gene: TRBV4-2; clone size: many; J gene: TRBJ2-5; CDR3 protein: CASSQDRGAETQYF; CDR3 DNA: TGTGCCAGCAGCCAAGATCGGGGGGCCGAGACCCAGTACTTC
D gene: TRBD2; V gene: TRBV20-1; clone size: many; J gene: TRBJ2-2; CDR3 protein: CSARRLAGGTGELFF; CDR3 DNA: TGCAGTGCTAGGAGACTAGCGGGAGGGACCGGGGAGCTGTTTTTT
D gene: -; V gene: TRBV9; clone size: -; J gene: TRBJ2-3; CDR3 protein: CASSVGSRTDTQYF; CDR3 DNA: TGTGCCAGCAGCGTCGGGAGCCGGACAGATACGCAGTATTTT
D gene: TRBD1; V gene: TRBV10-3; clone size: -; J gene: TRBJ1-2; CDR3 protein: CAISDRGRYGYTF; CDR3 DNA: TGTGCCATCAGCGACAGGGGCCGGTACGGCTACACCTTC
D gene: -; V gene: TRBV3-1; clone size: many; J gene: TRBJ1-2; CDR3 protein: CASSRGTGANYGYTF; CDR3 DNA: TGTGCCAGCAGCCGGGGAACAGGTGCTAACTATGGCTACACCTTC
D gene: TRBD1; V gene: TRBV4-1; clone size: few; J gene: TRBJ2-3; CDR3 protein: CASSPGQGASADTQYF; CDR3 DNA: TGCGCCAGCAGCCCGGGACAGGGGGCGTCCGCAGATACGCAGTATTTT
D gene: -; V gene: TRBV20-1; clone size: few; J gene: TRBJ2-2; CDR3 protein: CSARAPGNTGELFF; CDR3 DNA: TGCAGTGCCCGAGCCCCAGGAAACACCGGGGAGCTGTTTTTT
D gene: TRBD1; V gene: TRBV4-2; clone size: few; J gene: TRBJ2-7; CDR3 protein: CASTLDSTGAYEQYF; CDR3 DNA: TGTGCCAGCACCCTTGATTCGACAGGGGCCTACGAGCAGTACTTC
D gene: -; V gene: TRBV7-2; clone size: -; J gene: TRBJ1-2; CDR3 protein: CASSHTENYGYTF; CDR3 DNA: TGTGCCAGCAGCCACACAGAGAACTATGGCTACACCTTC
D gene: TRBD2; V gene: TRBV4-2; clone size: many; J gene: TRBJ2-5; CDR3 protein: CASSQGSSGEETQYF; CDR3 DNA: TGTGCCAGCAGCCAAGGTTCTAGCGGGGAGGAGACCCAGTACTTC
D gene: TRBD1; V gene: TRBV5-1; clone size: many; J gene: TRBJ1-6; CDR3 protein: CASSLATGGNNSPLHF; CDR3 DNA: TGCGCCAGCAGCTTGGCGACAGGGGGAAATAATTCACCCCTCCACTTT
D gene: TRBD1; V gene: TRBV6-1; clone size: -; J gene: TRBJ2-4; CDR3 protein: CASSTLDRGASNIQYF; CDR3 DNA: TGTGCCAGCAGTACCTTGGACAGGGGAGCTTCAAACATTCAGTACTTC
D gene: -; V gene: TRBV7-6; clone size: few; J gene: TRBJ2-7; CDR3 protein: CASSSATGTTYEQYF; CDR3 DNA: TGTGCCAGCAGCTCTGCTACAGGGACGACCTACGAGCAGTACTTC
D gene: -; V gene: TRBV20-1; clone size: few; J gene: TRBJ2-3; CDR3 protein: CSARRQGTDTQYF; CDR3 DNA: TGCAGTGCTAGAAGACAGGGCACAGATACGCAGTATTTT
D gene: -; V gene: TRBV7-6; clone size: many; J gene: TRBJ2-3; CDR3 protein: CASSLEGGNRPNTQYF; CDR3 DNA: TGTGCCAGCAGCTTAGAGGGCGGGAACCGCCCAAATACGCAGTATTTT
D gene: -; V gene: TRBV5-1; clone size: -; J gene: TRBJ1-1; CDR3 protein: CASSPGGLGGTEAFF; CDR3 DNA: TGCGCCAGCAGTCCTGGGGGGCTGGGGGGCACTGAAGCTTTCTTT
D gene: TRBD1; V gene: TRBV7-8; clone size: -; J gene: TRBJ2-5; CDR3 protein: CASSSPRGPLQETQYF; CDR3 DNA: TGTGCCAGCAGCTCTCCCAGGGGGCCGTTACAAGAGACCCAGTACTTC
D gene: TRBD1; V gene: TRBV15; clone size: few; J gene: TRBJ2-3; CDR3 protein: CATSRKTGERTDTQYF; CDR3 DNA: TGTGCCACCAGCAGAAAAACAGGGGAGCGCACAGATACGCAGTATTTT
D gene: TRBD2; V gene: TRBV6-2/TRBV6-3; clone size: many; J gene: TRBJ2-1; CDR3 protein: CASSLGLAGPFF; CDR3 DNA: TGTGCCAGCAGTCTCGGACTAGCGGGTCCGTTCTTC
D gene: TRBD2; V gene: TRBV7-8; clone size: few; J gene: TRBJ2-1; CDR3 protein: CASSAGLASPQQFF; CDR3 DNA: TGTGCCAGCAGCGCGGGACTAGCCTCGCCTCAGCAGTTCTTC
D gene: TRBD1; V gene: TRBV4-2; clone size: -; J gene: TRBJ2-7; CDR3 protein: CASSPGDREYEQYF; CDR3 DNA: TGTGCCAGCAGCCCCGGGGACAGGGAATACGAGCAGTACTTC
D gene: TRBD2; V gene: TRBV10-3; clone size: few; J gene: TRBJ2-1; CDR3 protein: CAISESWTSGMNEQFF; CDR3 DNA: TGTGCCATCAGTGAGTCGTGGACTAGCGGGATGAATGAGCAGTTCTTC
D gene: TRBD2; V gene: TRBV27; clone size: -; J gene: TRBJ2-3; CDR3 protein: CASSSRPGLAGATDTQYF; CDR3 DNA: TGTGCCAGCAGTTCACGCCCCGGACTAGCGGGCGCCACAGATACGCAGTATTTT
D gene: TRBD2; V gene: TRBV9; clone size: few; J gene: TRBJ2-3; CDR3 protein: CASSVVGLAGDRDTQYF; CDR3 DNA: TGTGCCAGCAGCGTAGTCGGGCTAGCGGGAGACCGGGATACGCAGTATTTT
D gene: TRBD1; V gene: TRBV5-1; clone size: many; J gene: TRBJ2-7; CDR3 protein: CASSVSPGQGGEQYF; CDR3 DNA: TGCGCCAGCAGCGTATCCCCGGGACAGGGAGGCGAGCAGTACTTC
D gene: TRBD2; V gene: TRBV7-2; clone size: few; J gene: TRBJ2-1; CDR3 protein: CASSSVGLAGSSNFF; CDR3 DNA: TGTGCCAGCAGCTCCGTAGGACTAGCGGGGAGCTCTAATTTCTTC
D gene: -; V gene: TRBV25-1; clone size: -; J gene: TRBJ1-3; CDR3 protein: CASSPGLQNTIYF; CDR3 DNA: TGTGCCAGCAGTCCCGGGCTACAAAACACCATATATTTT
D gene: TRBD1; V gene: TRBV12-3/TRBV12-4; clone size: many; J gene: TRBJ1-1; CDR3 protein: CASSSSGGEAFF; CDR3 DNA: TGTGCCAGCAGTTCCTCAGGGGGAGAAGCTTTCTTT
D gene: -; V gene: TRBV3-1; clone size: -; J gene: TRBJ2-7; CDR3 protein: CASSREPGSGEQYF; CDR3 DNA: TGTGCCAGCAGCCGCGAGCCTGGGAGCGGGGAGCAGTACTTC
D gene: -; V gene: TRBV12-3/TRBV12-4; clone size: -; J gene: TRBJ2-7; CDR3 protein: CASSFEDYEQYF; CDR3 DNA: TGTGCCAGCAGTTTCGAGGACTACGAGCAGTACTTC
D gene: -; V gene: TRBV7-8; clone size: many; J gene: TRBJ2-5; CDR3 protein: CASSRGRGQETQYF; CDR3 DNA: TGTGCCAGCAGTCGGGGACGGGGGCAAGAGACCCAGTACTTC
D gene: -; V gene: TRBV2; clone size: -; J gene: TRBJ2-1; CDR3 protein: CASSVVPSGNEQFF; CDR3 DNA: TGTGCCAGCAGTGTTGTCCCCTCGGGGAATGAGCAGTTCTTC
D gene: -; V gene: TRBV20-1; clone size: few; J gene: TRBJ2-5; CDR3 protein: CSARDLGSGFLETQYF; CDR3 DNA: TGCAGTGCTAGAGATCTGGGGTCAGGGTTCCTGGAGACCCAGTACTTC
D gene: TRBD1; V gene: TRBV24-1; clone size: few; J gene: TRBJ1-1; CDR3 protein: CATSRGQGVDTEAFF; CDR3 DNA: TGTGCCACCAGCCGCGGACAGGGGGTGGACACTGAAGCTTTCTTT
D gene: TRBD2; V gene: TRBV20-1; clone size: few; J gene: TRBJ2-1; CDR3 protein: CSAPRPLAGYNEQFF; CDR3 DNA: TGCAGTGCCCCCAGGCCACTAGCGGGCTACAATGAGCAGTTCTTC